Following are 4 T cell receptor beta chains from one sample sequenced in a study of T cell changes during pregnancy in multiple sclerosis. The assay was immunoSEQ multiplex PCR, and TCRdb's table has in-frame clones only and misses some. Here the sample spans 55,000 or so clones, more than 80% being singletons. The specimen comprised CD4+ T cells from peripheral blood mononuclear cells, sampled in the first trimester of pregnancy. The origin of the receptors is a female donor with multiple sclerosis, enrolled in a pregnancy study.

Concerning this clone itself: At one end, the junction sequence differs from germline, possibly due to a read error. V and J are TRBV19 and TRBJ2-5; D not resolved. The CDR3 is made up of 12 amino acids. CDR1 LNHDA and CDR2 SQIVND come from the germline V gene (reference sequence). The DNA of the CDR3 is TGTGCCAGTAGTGACACCCAAGAGATCCAGTACTTC. Protein sequence: CASSDTQEIQYF.

Concerning this clone: Other nucleotide sequences in the sample specify the same CDR3. The chain joins TRBV5-1 to TRBJ2-1; D might be TRBD1 (6 bases). The CDR3 runs to 15 residues. Germline V gene lookup returns CDR1 SGHRS and CDR2 YFSETQ. Trimming pared 0 bases from V and 1 base from J, leaving 8 bases between. This CDR3 reads CASSLEGGSYNEQFF. The CDR3 coding sequence is TGCGCCAGCAGCTTGGAAGGGGGTTCCTACAATGAGCAGTTCTTC.

The rearrangement links TRBV27 to TRBJ1-1, with a possible D match to TRBD1 (6 bases). The V end lost 3 bases, the J end lost 1 base, and 6 bases lay between the germline ends. In germline, CDR1 is MNHEY, CDR2 SMNVEV (reference sequence). The CDR3 is 13 residues long. The CDR3 here is CASSLGQNTEAFF. The CDR3 nucleotides read TGTGCCAGCAGTTTGGGACAGAACACTGAAGCTTTCTTT.

The chain joins TRBV6-5 to TRBJ2-1; 11 nucleotides align to TRBD2. This CDR3 comprises 14 residues. CDR1 is MNHEY and CDR2 is SVGAGI in the germline V gene. With V trimmed by 7 bases and J by 6 bases, 5 bases remained unmatched. The CDR3 sequence: CASMGLAGGNEQFF. In DNA form, the CDR3 reads TGTGCCAGCATGGGGCTAGCGGGAGGCAATGAGCAGTTCTTC.